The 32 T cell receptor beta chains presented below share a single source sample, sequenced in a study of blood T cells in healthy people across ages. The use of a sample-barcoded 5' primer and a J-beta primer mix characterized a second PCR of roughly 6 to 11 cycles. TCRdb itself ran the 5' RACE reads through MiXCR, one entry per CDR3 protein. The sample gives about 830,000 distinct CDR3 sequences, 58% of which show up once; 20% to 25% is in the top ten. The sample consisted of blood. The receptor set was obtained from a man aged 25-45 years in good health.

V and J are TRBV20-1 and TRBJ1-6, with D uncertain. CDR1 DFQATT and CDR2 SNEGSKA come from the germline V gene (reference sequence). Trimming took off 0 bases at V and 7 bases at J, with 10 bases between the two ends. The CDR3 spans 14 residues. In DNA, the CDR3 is TGCAGTGCTAGAGAGGGCGGCAGCAATTCACCCCTCCACTTT. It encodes CSAREGGSNSPLHF.

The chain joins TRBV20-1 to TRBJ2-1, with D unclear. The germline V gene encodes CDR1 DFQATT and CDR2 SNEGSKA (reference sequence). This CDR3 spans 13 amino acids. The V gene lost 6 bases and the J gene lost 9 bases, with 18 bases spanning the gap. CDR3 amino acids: CSAPRVRLGEQFF. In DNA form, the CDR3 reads TGCAGTGCCCCCCGGGTCAGGCTTGGTGAGCAGTTCTTC.

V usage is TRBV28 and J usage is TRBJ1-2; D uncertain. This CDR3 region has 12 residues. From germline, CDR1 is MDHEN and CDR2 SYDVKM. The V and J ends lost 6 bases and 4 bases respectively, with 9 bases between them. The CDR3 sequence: CASRPSGYGYTF. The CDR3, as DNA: TGTGCCAGCAGGCCCTCGGGCTATGGCTACACCTTC.

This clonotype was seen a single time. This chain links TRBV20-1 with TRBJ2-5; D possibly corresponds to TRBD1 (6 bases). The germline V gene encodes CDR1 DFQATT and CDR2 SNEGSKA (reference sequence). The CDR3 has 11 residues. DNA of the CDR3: TGCAGAACCTCGGGCAGGGGTGAGCAGTACTTC. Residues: CRTSGRGEQYF.

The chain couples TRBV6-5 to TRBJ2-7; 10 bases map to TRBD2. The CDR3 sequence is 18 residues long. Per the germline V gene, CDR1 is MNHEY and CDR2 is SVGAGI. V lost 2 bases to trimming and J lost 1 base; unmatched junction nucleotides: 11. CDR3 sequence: CASSYGLASGGPSYEQYF. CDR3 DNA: TGTGCCAGCAGTTACGGTTTGGCTAGCGGGGGCCCATCCTACGAGCAGTACTTC.

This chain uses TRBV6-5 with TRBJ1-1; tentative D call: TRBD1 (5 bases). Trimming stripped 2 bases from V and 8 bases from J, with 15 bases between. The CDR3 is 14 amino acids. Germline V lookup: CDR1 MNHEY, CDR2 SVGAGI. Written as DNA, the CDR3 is TGTGCCAGCAGTTACAACCTCGGGGCTTGGGAAGCTTTCTTT. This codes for CASSYNLGAWEAFF.

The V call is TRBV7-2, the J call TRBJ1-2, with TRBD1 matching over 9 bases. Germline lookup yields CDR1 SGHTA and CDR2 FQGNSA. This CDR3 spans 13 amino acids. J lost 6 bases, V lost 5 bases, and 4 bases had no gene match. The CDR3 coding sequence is TGTGCCAGCAGCGCGGACAGGGGAAATGGCTACACCTTC. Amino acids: CASSADRGNGYTF. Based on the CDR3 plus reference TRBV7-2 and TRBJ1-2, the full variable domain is GAGVSQSPSNKVTEKGKDVELRCDPISGHTALYWYRQSLGQGLEFLIYFQGNSAPDKSGLPSDRFSAERTGGSVSTLTIQRTQQEDSAVYLCASSADRGNGYTFGSGTRLTVV.

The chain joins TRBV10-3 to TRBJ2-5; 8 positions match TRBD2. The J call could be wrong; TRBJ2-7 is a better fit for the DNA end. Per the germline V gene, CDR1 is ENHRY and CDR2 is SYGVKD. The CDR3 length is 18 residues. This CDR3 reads CAISESGVSGGLSYEQYF. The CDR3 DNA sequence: TGTGCCATCAGTGAGTCAGGTGTGAGCGGGGGTCTATCCTACGAGCAGTACTTC.

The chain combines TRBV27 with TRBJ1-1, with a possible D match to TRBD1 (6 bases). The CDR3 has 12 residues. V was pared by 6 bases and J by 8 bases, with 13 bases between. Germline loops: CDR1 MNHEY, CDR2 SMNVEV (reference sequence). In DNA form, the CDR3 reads TGTGCCAGCAGCGACCAGGGGAGAGAAGCTTTCTTT. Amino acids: CASSDQGREAFF.

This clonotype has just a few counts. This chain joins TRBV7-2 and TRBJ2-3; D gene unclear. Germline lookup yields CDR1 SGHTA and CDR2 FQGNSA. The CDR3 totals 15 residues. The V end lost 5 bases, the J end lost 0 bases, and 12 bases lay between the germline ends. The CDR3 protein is CASSPRPFSTDTQYF. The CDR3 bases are TGTGCCAGCAGCCCCCGACCGTTTAGCACAGATACGCAGTATTTT.

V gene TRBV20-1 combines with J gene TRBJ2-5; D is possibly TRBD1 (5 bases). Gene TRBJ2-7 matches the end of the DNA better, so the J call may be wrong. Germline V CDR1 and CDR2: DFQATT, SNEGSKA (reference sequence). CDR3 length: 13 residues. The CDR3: CSARHTGTNEQYF. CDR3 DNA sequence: TGCAGTGCTAGGCACACAGGTACCAACGAGCAGTACTTC.

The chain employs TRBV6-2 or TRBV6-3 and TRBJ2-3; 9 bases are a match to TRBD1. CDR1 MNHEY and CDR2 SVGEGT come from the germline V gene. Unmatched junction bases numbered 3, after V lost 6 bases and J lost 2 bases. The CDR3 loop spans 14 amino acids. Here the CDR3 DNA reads TGTGCCAGCAGGGACAGGGGAACCACAGATACGCAGTATTTT. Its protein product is CASRDRGTTDTQYF.

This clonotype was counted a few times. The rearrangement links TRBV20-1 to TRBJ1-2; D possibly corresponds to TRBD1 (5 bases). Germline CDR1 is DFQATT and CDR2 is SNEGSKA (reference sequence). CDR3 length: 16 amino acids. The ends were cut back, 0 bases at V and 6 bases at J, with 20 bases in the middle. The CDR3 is CSARDFMGVSFHGYTF. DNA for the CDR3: TGCAGTGCTAGAGATTTCATGGGGGTCTCGTTCCATGGCTACACCTTC.

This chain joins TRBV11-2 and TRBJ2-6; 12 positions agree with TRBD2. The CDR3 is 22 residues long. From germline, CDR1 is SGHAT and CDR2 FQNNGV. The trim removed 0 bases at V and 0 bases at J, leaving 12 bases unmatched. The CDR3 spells CASSLEGGLAGPLDSGANVLTF. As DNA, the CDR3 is TGTGCCAGCAGCTTAGAGGGTGGACTAGCGGGACCCCTGGACTCTGGGGCCAACGTCCTGACTTTC.

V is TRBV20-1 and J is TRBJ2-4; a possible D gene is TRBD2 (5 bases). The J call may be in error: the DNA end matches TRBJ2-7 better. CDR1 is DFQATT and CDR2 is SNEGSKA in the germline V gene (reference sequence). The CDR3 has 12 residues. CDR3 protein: CSAGLPHYEQYF. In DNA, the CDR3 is TGCAGTGCTGGACTGCCCCACTACGAGCAGTACTTC.

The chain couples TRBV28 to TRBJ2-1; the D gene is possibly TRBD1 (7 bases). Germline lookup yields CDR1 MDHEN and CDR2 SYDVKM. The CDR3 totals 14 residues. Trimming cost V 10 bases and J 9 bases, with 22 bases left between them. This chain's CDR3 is CATGDRQGGSEQFF. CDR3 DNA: TGTGCCACCGGTGACAGACAGGGAGGTAGTGAGCAGTTCTTC.

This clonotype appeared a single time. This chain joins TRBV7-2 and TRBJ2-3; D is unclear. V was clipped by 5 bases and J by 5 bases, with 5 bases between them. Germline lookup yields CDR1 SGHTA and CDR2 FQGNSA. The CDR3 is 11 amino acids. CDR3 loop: CASSNIDTQYF. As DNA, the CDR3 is TGTGCCAGCAGCAATATAGATACGCAGTATTTT.

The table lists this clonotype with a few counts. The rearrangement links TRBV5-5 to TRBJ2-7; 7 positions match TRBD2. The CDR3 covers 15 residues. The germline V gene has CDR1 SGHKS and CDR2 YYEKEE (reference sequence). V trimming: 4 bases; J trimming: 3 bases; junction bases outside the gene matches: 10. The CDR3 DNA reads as TGTGCCAGCAGCCCGAGTGGGGGGGGGTACTACGAGCAGTACTTC. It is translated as CASSPSGGGYYEQYF.

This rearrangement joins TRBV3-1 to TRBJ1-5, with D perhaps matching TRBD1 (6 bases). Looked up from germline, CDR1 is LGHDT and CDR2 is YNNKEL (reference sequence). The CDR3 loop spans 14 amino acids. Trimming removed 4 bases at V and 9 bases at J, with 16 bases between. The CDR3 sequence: CASSPRQAGGPQHF. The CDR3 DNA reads TGTGCCAGCAGCCCCCGACAGGCCGGAGGGCCCCAGCATTTT. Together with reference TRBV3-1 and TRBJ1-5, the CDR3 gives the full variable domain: DTAVSQTPKYLVTQMGNDKSIKCEQNLGHDTMYWYKQDSKKFLKIMFSYNNKELIINETVPNRFSPKSPDKAHLNLHINSLELGDSAVYFCASSPRQAGGPQHFGDGTRLSIL.

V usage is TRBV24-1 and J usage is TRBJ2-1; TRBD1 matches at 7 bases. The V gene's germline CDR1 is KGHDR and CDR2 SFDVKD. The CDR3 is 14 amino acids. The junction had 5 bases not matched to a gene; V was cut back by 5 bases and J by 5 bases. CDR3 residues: CATSVGTENNEQFF. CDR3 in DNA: TGTGCCACCAGTGTGGGGACAGAGAACAATGAGCAGTTCTTC.

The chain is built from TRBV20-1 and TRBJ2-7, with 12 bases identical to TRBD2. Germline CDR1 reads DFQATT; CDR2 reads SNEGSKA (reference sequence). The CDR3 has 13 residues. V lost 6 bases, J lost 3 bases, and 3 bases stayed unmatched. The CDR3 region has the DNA TGCAGTGCCGGGACTAGCGGGTTCTACGAGCAGTACTTC. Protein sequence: CSAGTSGFYEQYF.

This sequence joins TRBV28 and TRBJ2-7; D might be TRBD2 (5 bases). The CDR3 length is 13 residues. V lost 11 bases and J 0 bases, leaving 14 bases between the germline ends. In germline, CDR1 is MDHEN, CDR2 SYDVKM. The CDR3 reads CAHGEGDSYEQYF. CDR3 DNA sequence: TGTGCCCACGGGGAAGGTGACTCCTACGAGCAGTACTTC.

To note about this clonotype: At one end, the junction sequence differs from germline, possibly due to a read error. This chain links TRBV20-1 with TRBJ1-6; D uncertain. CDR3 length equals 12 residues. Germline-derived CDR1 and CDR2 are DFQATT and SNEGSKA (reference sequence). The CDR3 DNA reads TGCAGTGCTAGAGAAGCTAATTCACCCCCCCACTTT. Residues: CSAREANSPPHF.

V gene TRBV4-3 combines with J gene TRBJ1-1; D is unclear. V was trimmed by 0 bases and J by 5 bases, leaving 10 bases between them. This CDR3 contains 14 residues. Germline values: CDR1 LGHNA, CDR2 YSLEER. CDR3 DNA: TGCGCCAGCAGCCAAGATCTGTCTTCTACTGAAGCTTTCTTT. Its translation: CASSQDLSSTEAFF.

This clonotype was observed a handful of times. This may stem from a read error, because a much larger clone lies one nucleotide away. In DNA form, the CDR3 reads TGCAGTGCTAAATCTCGGGGGGGCACGGGTGAGCAGTACTTC. Encoded protein: CSAKSRGGTGEQYF. The chain links TRBV20-1 to TRBJ2-7, with 8 bases identical to TRBD2. The CDR3 extends over 14 amino acids. The V gene end was trimmed by 4 bases and the J gene end by 7 bases; junction bases not matched to a gene: 12. Germline V gene sequence: CDR1 DFQATT, CDR2 SNEGSKA (reference sequence).

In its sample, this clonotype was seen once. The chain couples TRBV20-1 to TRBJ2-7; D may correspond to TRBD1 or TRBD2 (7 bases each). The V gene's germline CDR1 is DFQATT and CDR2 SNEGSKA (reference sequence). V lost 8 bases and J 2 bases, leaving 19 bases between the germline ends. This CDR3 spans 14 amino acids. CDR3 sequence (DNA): TGCAGTTCAGGGGGGGGGGAGTCCCCCTACGAGCAGTACTTC. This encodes CSSGGGESPYEQYF.

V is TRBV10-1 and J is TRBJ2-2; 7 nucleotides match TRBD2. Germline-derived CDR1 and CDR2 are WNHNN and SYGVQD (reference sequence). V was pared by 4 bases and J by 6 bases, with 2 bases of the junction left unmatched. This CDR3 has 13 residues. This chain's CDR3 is CASSGTRAGELFF. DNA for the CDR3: TGCGCCAGCAGTGGGACTAGGGCCGGGGAGCTGTTTTTT.

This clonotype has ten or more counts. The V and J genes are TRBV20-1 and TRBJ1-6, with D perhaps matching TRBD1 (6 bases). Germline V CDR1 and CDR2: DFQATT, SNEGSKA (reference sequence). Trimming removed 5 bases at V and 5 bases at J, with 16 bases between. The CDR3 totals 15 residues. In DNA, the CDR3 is TGCAGTGCTGGCCTAACAGGGAAACATAATTCACCCCTCCACTTT. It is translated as CSAGLTGKHNSPLHF.

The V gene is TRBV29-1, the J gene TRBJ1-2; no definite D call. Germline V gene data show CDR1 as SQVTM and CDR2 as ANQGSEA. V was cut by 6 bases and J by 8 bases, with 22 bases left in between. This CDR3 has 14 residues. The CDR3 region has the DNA TGCAGCGTACCACACCTTCGTGGGGTGGGGGGCTACACCTTC. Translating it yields CSVPHLRGVGGYTF.

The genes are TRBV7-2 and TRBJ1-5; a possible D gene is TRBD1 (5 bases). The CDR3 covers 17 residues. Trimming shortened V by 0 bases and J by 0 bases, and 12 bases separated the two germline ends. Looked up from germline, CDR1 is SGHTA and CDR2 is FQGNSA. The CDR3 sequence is CASSLAHRGFSNQPQHF. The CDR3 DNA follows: TGTGCCAGCAGCTTAGCGCATCGGGGCTTTAGCAATCAGCCCCAGCATTTT. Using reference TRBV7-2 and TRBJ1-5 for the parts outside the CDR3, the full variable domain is GAGVSQSPSNKVTEKGKDVELRCDPISGHTALYWYRQSLGQGLEFLIYFQGNSAPDKSGLPSDRFSAERTGGSVSTLTIQRTQQEDSAVYLCASSLAHRGFSNQPQHFGDGTRLSIL.

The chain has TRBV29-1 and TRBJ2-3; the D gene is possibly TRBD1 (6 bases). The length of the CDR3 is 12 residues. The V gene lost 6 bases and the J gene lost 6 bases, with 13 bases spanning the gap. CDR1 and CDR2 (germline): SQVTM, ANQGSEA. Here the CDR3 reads CSVGASLDTQYF. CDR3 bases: TGCAGCGTGGGGGCTTCGTTGGATACGCAGTATTTT.

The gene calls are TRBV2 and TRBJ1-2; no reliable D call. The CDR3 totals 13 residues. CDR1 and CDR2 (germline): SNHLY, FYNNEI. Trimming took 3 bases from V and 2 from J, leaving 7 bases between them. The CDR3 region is CASSDGVNYGYTF. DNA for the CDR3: TGTGCCAGCAGTGACGGGGTCAACTATGGCTACACCTTC.